The clone carrying this TCR beta chain was counted many times. What it binds is not known. The data stem from a study of human T cells and chemical hapten exposure. The library tagged individual cDNA molecules with unique molecular identifiers. In the authors' methods: Across samples, TCR counts had a median of about 92,000 and ranged from about 20,000 to 750,000. One entry per CDR3 protein, called by TCRdb with MiXCR from the RACE reads. It is TCRdb's table, rather than the study itself, that gives the V and J calls and clone size. The sample consists of 55,000 to 75,000 distinct CDR3 sequences, around 6.3% of them appearing once. The time point: healthy volunteer bleed at 6 weeks. Total RNA was isolated from whole blood that had not been fractionated. Notes on the study in general: TCRs at high frequency, those above 1 in 1000, did not change with DPC sensitization.

The sequencing input was whole blood. The clonotype was recovered from a female donor in good health. Some clones in this sample may be carry-over from other donors' samples.

The CDR3 spells CASSFAGARYEQYF. CDR3 sequence (DNA): TGTGCCAGCAGTTTTGCGGGGGCGCGGTACGAGCAGTACTTC. The chain has TRBV27 and TRBJ2-7, with D perhaps TRBD2 (7 bases). This CDR3 has 14 residues. Trimming removed 3 bases at V and 4 bases at J, with 13 bases between. Germline V CDR1 and CDR2: MNHEY, SMNVEV (reference sequence).